The next 19 T cell receptor beta chains were all read from a single sample in a study of blood T cell repertoires in COVID-19. Clones were sequenced by immunoSEQ multiplex PCR, and TCRdb holds only the in-frame ones, with some missing. In the table there are 150,000 to 200,000 clones, approximately 86% of which are singletons. The source material was peripheral blood. These receptors came from a man in his sixties or seventies with acute or convalescent COVID-19.

The genes are TRBV5-1 and TRBJ2-3; 8 bases map to TRBD1. V trimming: 0 bases; J trimming: 4 bases; junction bases outside the gene matches: 4. The CDR3 totals 15 residues. Germline loops: CDR1 SGHRS, CDR2 YFSETQ. The CDR3 DNA reads TGCGCCAGCAGCTTGGGGCAGGGGGCCTCAGATACGCAGTATTTT. It specifies CASSLGQGASDTQYF.

The chain carries TRBV18 and TRBJ2-7, with D perhaps matching TRBD2 (6 bases). The germline V gene encodes CDR1 KGHSH and CDR2 LQKENI. V dropped 0 bases and J dropped 4 bases, with 10 bases sitting between them. The length of the CDR3 is 14 residues. CDR3 sequence (DNA): TGTGCCAGCTCACCACCGGAGGGCCTATACGAGCAGTACTTC. This sequence encodes CASSPPEGLYEQYF.

The chain is built from TRBV28 and TRBJ2-3; 9 nucleotides align to TRBD2. The V segment lost 3 bases and the J segment 2 bases; nucleotides outside the gene matches: 21. The CDR3 is made up of 21 amino acids. Germline V CDR1 and CDR2: MDHEN, SYDVKM. In nucleotides, the CDR3 is TGTGCCAGCAGTTTTCCAGCCTCGGCGGGAGGGTTACTTTCTATCACAGATACGCAGTATTTT. Amino acid sequence: CASSFPASAGGLLSITDTQYF.

This clone appeared once. V usage is TRBV10-3 and J usage is TRBJ2-2; 8 bases match TRBD1. V shed 7 bases and J 6 bases; nucleotides not matched to a gene: 7. This CDR3 contains 14 residues. Per germline, CDR1 ENHRY and CDR2 SYGVKD. The CDR3 DNA reads TGTGCCATCAAAAAGGACAGGGCTGCCGGGGAGCTGTTTTTT. It codes for CAIKKDRAAGELFF.

This sequence joins TRBV4-2 and TRBJ1-1; 8 bases line up with TRBD1. This CDR3 has 15 amino acids. The V gene's germline CDR1 is LGHNA and CDR2 YNFKEQ. Trimming at V came to 4 bases and at J to 1 base, leaving 5 bases not matched to a gene. Written as DNA, the CDR3 is TGTGCCAGCAGCCCCTGGACAGGGTGGAACACTGAAGCTTTCTTT. Encoded protein: CASSPWTGWNTEAFF.

The rearrangement uses TRBV24-1 and TRBJ2-2; 9 positions agree with TRBD1. This CDR3 has 18 amino acids. CDR1 is KGHDR, CDR2 SFDVKD, per germline. The V gene end was trimmed by 2 bases and the J gene end by 5 bases; junction bases not matched to a gene: 11. As DNA, the CDR3 is TGTGCCACCAGTGATTACCTACGACAGGGGGGCAGGACCGGGGAGCTGTTTTTT. Amino acid sequence: CATSDYLRQGGRTGELFF.

This chain joins TRBV2 and TRBJ2-5, with D unclear. The germline V and J ends were trimmed by 10 bases and 2 bases, with 14 bases remaining between them. This CDR3 comprises 13 residues. Germline V gene data show CDR1 as SNHLY and CDR2 as FYNNEI. In DNA, the CDR3 is TGTGCCACCGCCCTGACGGAGCAAGAGACCCAGTACTTC. Protein product: CATALTEQETQYF.

This clone came up once. The rearrangement links TRBV5-8 to TRBJ2-2, with D possibly being TRBD1 (6 bases). The CDR3 totals 15 residues. V was cut by 2 bases and J by 3 bases, with 11 bases left in between. Germline CDR1 reads SGHTS; CDR2 reads YDEGEE. The CDR3 DNA is TGTGCCAGCAGCTTCCGATCAGGGGACACCGGGGAGCTGTTTTTT. It yields the protein CASSFRSGDTGELFF.

V gene TRBV7-9 combines with J gene TRBJ1-2; maybe TRBD1 (6 bases). Germline CDR1 SEHNR, CDR2 FQNEAQ (reference sequence). V lost 3 bases and J 7 bases, leaving 9 bases between the germline ends. This CDR3 contains 12 residues. For the CDR3, the DNA is TGTGCCAGCAGCTTTCACAGGGTTGGCTACACCTTC. Residues: CASSFHRVGYTF.

This clone occurred once. The chain is built from TRBV7-9 and TRBJ1-2; the D gene is possibly TRBD1 (5 bases). Germline CDR1 is SEHNR and CDR2 is FQNEAQ (reference sequence). This CDR3 comprises 12 residues. The germline V and J ends were trimmed by 7 bases and 6 bases, with 12 bases remaining between them. The DNA of the CDR3 is TGTGCCAGCACCCTGGACATTAATGGCTACACCTTC. Its protein is CASTLDINGYTF.

The rearrangement uses TRBV19 and TRBJ1-4; TRBD1 matches 8 bases. Germline values: CDR1 LNHDA, CDR2 SQIVND (reference sequence). The CDR3 spans 14 residues. Trimming cost V 3 bases and J 7 bases; bases outside gene matches: 4. The DNA of the CDR3 is TGTGCCAGTAGTATTAAAGGGACAGGTGAAAAACTGTTTTTT. Encoded protein: CASSIKGTGEKLFF. Full variable domain (remainder filled in from reference TRBV19 and TRBJ1-4): DGGITQSPKYLFRKEGQNVTLSCEQNLNHDAMYWYRQDPGQGLRLIYYSQIVNDFQKGDIAEGYSVSREKKESFPLTVTSAQKNPTAFYLCASSIKGTGEKLFFGSGTQLSVL.

The gene calls are TRBV5-4 and TRBJ2-2, with TRBD2 identical over 9 bases. The length of the CDR3 is 17 residues. Unmatched junction bases numbered 5, after V lost 1 base and J lost 1 base. Germline-derived CDR1 and CDR2 are SGHNT and YYREEE (reference sequence). The CDR3 DNA reads as TGTGCCAGCAGCTTGTTAGCGGGGGCGAGGAACACCGGGGAGCTGTTTTTT. This sequence encodes CASSLLAGARNTGELFF.

The chain employs TRBV25-1 and TRBJ1-4, with D possibly matching TRBD1 (5 bases). With 4 bases removed from V and 5 bases from J, the gap between germline ends came to 14 bases. From germline, CDR1 is MGHDK and CDR2 SYGVNS. The CDR3 consists of 15 residues. CDR3 protein: CASSGGGTGNEKLFF. The DNA for the CDR3 is TGTGCCAGCAGTGGGGGAGGGACGGGCAATGAAAAACTGTTTTTT.

CDR3 sequence reads: CASGTPAGQRVYEQYF. Here the CDR3 DNA reads TGTGCCAGCGGTACCCCGGCCGGACAGAGAGTCTACGAGCAGTACTTC. This chain connects TRBV27 to TRBJ2-7, with a tentative D call TRBD1 (6 bases). Germline CDR1 and CDR2: MNHEY and SMNVEV (reference sequence). V was pared by 8 bases and J by 3 bases, with 23 bases between. The CDR3 extends over 16 amino acids.

CDR3 protein: CASSAGQVIYEQYF. As DNA, the CDR3 is TGTGCCAGCAGCGCGGGACAGGTCATTTACGAGCAGTACTTC. The chain carries TRBV7-8 and TRBJ2-7, with 8 bases that match TRBD1. CDR1 SGHVS and CDR2 FQNEAQ come from the germline V gene. The CDR3 is 14 amino acids. V shed 5 bases and J 4 bases; nucleotides not matched to a gene: 7.

The gene calls are TRBV25-1 and TRBJ1-2, with D perhaps matching TRBD1 (6 bases). V was trimmed by 6 bases and J by 6 bases, leaving 17 bases between them. The germline V gene has CDR1 MGHDK and CDR2 SYGVNS. This CDR3 contains 14 residues. The CDR3, as DNA: TGTGCCAGCAGCGCTCACACAGGGTATGATGGCTACACCTTC. Its translation is CASSAHTGYDGYTF.

This chain connects TRBV6-1 to TRBJ1-4; D possibly corresponds to TRBD1 (5 bases). V lost 3 bases and J 4 bases, leaving 9 bases between the germline ends. Germline V lookup: CDR1 MNHNS, CDR2 SASEGT. The CDR3 is made up of 14 amino acids. CDR3: CASSDGGGNEKLFF. The CDR3 DNA sequence: TGTGCCAGCAGTGACGGGGGAGGTAATGAAAAACTGTTTTTT.

The rearrangement links TRBV28 to TRBJ1-5, with 10 bases lining up with TRBD1. Germline V gene data show CDR1 as MDHEN and CDR2 as SYDVKM. The V and J ends lost 5 bases and 3 bases, in that order; junction bases with no gene match: 7. The CDR3 loop spans 16 amino acids. This CDR3 reads CASSRQGQGYNQPQHF. DNA of the CDR3: TGTGCCAGCAGTCGCCAGGGACAGGGGTACAATCAGCCCCAGCATTTT.

The rearrangement uses TRBV19 and TRBJ1-5; 7 positions match TRBD1. Per germline, CDR1 LNHDA and CDR2 SQIVND (reference sequence). V lost 6 bases, J lost 7 bases, and 12 bases stayed unmatched. CDR3 size: 15 residues. The CDR3 loop is CASSLTGVGEQPQHF. The CDR3 coding sequence is TGTGCCAGTAGCCTTACAGGGGTGGGCGAGCAGCCCCAGCATTTT.